This TCR beta chain comes out of a study of T cell responses to AZD1222 COVID-19 vaccine. TCRdb keeps only in-frame clones here, not all; method: immunoSEQ multiplex PCR. Among 85,000 to 120,000 clones listed, roughly 84% were seen once. This CDR3 is built from 15 residues. Germline lookup yields CDR1 SGDLS and CDR2 YYNGEE. Trimming removed 2 bases from V and 2 bases from J, with 11 bases in between. The clonotype comes from an adult in good health. The gene calls are TRBV9 and TRBJ1-3; D is unresolved. The specimen was peripheral blood, collected on day 0 of AZD1222 vaccination. The CDR3 sequence: CASSVDWTAGNTIYF. CDR3 bases: TGTGCCAGCAGCGTGGACTGGACCGCTGGAAACACCATATATTTT.